The 31 T cell receptor beta chains below were found in one sample sequenced in a study of blood T cell repertoires in COVID-19 (TCRdb year 2020). Libraries were prepared through the immunoSEQ multiplex PCR assay. TCRdb mirrors the immuneACCESS table, restricted to in-frame sequences. Some clones are absent from its copies; in checked studies, under half trace to an unresolved V gene, and the reason for the others is unknown. This sample gives 170,000 or so clones in total; 85% to 90% of them show up just once. The top ten clones comprise roughly 2.5% of the sample. The sequencing input was peripheral blood. The receptor set was obtained from a man aged 40-49 years with active or convalescent COVID-19.

This clone was counted between two and nine times. This chain joins TRBV7-9 and TRBJ1-1, with D tentatively TRBD1 (6 bases). V lost 10 bases and J lost 5, with 17 bases in between. Germline V gene data show CDR1 as SEHNR and CDR2 as FQNEAQ (reference sequence). The CDR3 covers 13 residues. The CDR3 DNA follows: TGTGCCACGGGGGGGCTGATGGGAACTGAAGCTTTCTTT. It encodes CATGGLMGTEAFF. Full variable domain (missing parts from reference TRBV7-9 and TRBJ1-1): DTGVSQNPRHKITKRGQNVTFRCDPISEHNRLYWYRQTLGQGPEFLTYFQNEAQLEKSRLLSDRFSAERPKGSFSTLEIQRTEQGDSAMYLCATGGLMGTEAFFGQGTRLTVV.

The V and J genes are TRBV5-1 and TRBJ1-2; the D gene is possibly TRBD1 (6 bases). V was cut by 0 bases and J by 3 bases, with 6 bases left in between. CDR1 is SGHRS, CDR2 YFSETQ, per germline. The CDR3 has 13 amino acids. The CDR3: CASSLEGDYGYTF. The CDR3, as DNA: TGCGCCAGCAGCTTGGAGGGGGACTATGGCTACACCTTC.

This clone has more than one count but fewer than ten. The chain is built from TRBV11-2 and TRBJ2-2; the match to TRBD1 covers 10 bases. From germline, CDR1 is SGHAT and CDR2 FQNNGV. The CDR3 contains 16 residues. The V segment lost 5 bases and the J segment 8 bases; nucleotides outside the gene matches: 11. In DNA form, the CDR3 reads TGTGCCAGCAGCCCCGAGGGACAGGGGATCCCGGGGGAGCTGTTTTTT. Its translation is CASSPEGQGIPGELFF.

The chain recombines TRBV11-2 with TRBJ2-1; TRBD2 agrees at 8 bases. The germline CDR1 and CDR2 sequences are SGHAT and FQNNGV. V dropped 4 bases and J dropped 15; count of bases not matched to a gene: 5. This CDR3 is 11 amino acids long. CDR3: CASSYLAGVFF. The DNA of the CDR3 is TGTGCCAGCAGCTATCTAGCGGGCGTGTTCTTC. The full variable domain, its missing parts supplied by reference TRBV11-2 and TRBJ2-1, is EAGVAQSPRYKIIEKRQSVAFWCNPISGHATLYWYQQILGQGPKLLIQFQNNGVVDDSQLPKDRFSAERLKGVDSTLKIQPAKLEDSAVYLCASSYLAGVFFGPGTRLTVL.

The chain joins TRBV6-2 or TRBV6-3 to TRBJ1-1; D uncertain. Germline V gene lookup returns CDR1 MNHEY and CDR2 SVGEGT. Between the trimmed V and J ends, which lost 5 bases and 1 base, there was a span of 8 bases. The CDR3 loop spans 13 amino acids. The CDR3 region has the DNA TGTGCCAGCAGTACCGGGAGGAACACTGAAGCTTTCTTT. Protein product: CASSTGRNTEAFF.

The chain is built from TRBV2 and TRBJ1-2; no clear D. The CDR3 has 14 residues. Germline V gene data show CDR1 as SNHLY and CDR2 as FYNNEI. V was clipped by 1 base and J by 0 bases, with 6 bases between them. CDR3 DNA: TGTGCCAGCAGTGAAGTTCTAACTAACTATGGCTACACCTTC. Translation gives CASSEVLTNYGYTF.

The chain employs TRBV18 and TRBJ2-6, with D unresolved. CDR1 is KGHSH and CDR2 is LQKENI in the germline V gene. The germline V and J ends were trimmed by 2 bases and 1 base, with 6 bases remaining between them. The CDR3 totals 15 residues. The CDR3 region has the DNA TGTGCCAGCTCACCAGAGGTTTCTGGGGCCAACGTCCTGACTTTC. It yields the protein CASSPEVSGANVLTF.

Turning to this clone: The sample has other DNA sequences that encode this CDR3 too. V is TRBV5-1 and J is TRBJ2-5, with D perhaps TRBD1 (6 bases). CDR3 length: 13 amino acids. The germline CDR1 and CDR2 sequences are SGHRS and YFSETQ. V was cut by 2 bases and J by 5 bases, with 10 bases left in between. DNA of the CDR3: TGCGCCAGCAGCTTAGGGGGTCTTGAGACCCAGTACTTC. Protein product: CASSLGGLETQYF.

The chain has TRBV18 and TRBJ1-1, with 9 bases lining up with TRBD1. The CDR3 has 15 residues. Germline CDR1 and CDR2: KGHSH and LQKENI. J lost 4 bases, V lost 4 bases, and 7 bases had no gene match. The CDR3 region has the DNA TGTGCCAGCTCACTAAGGACAGGGGAAGGCACTGAAGCTTTCTTT. Protein product: CASSLRTGEGTEAFF.

V is TRBV6-5 and J is TRBJ1-5; D possibly corresponds to TRBD1 (6 bases). Per germline, CDR1 MNHEY and CDR2 SVGAGI. Trimming pared 6 bases from V and 2 bases from J, leaving 11 bases between. The length of the CDR3 is 14 residues. CDR3 coding DNA: TGTGCCAGCAGGGGGGACATCCGCAATCAGCCCCAGCATTTT. Its translation: CASRGDIRNQPQHF.

J is TRBJ1-4 and V is TRBV9; D gene unclear. Deletions cut 0 bases from V and 8 bases from J, with 14 bases between. CDR1 is SGDLS and CDR2 is YYNGEE in the germline V gene. The CDR3 runs to 15 residues. In nucleotides, the CDR3 is TGTGCCAGCAGCGTAGCTGCTCTTGGGCCCGAAAAACTGTTTTTT. It translates to CASSVAALGPEKLFF.

This chain links TRBV4-1 with TRBJ2-1; 9 nucleotides line up with TRBD2. This CDR3 contains 21 residues. The junction had 21 bases not matched to a gene; V was cut back by 0 bases and J by 6 bases. Germline lookup yields CDR1 MGHRA and CDR2 YSYEKL. The CDR3 reads CASSQDLRRGGPRLPGNEQFF. The DNA of the CDR3 is TGCGCCAGCAGCCAAGATTTACGGCGGGGGGGGCCAAGACTACCGGGCAATGAGCAGTTCTTC.

V usage is TRBV29-1 and J usage is TRBJ2-1; D uncertain. CDR1 is SQVTM and CDR2 is ANQGSEA in the germline V gene. V lost 4 bases, J lost 5 bases, and 9 bases lay in between. This CDR3 is 12 amino acids long. CDR3 bases: TGCAGCGTTGGTCTAGTAAACAATGAGCAGTTCTTC. As protein: CSVGLVNNEQFF.

The chain carries TRBV5-1 and TRBJ2-7; no clear D gene. The CDR3 is 14 amino acids. Trimming stripped 5 bases from V and 2 bases from J, with 14 bases between. CDR1 SGHRS and CDR2 YFSETQ come from the germline V gene. The CDR3 DNA reads TGCGCCAGCAGTCTGAGCCCTTTTGCCTACGAGCAGTACTTC. Protein sequence: CASSLSPFAYEQYF.

This clone has a handful of counts. The J gene is TRBJ2-3, the V gene TRBV9, with D possibly being TRBD2 (5 bases). V was clipped by 6 bases and J by 3 bases, with 11 bases between them. Looked up from germline, CDR1 is SGDLS and CDR2 is YYNGEE. The CDR3 has 13 residues. For the CDR3, the DNA is TGTGCCAGCAACGGCGGGTCGACAGATACGCAGTATTTT. Protein product: CASNGGSTDTQYF.

The rearrangement links TRBV28 to TRBJ2-6; 7 bases are a match to TRBD2. This CDR3 is built from 17 residues. Germline CDR1 MDHEN, CDR2 SYDVKM. V shed 3 bases, J shed 2 bases, and the junction held 7 bases outside the gene matches. CDR3 in DNA: TGTGCCAGCAGTTTCTTCGGGGAGGGGCCTGGGGCCAACGTCCTGACTTTC. This sequence encodes CASSFFGEGPGANVLTF.

The chain has TRBV7-9 and TRBJ2-7; 8 positions agree with TRBD2. The length of the CDR3 is 13 residues. Germline CDR1 SEHNR, CDR2 FQNEAQ (reference sequence). Losses at the gene ends were 5 bases for V and 6 bases for J; bases not matched to a gene: 6. CDR3 sequence reads: CASSAGTSFEQYF. DNA for the CDR3: TGTGCCAGCAGCGCCGGGACTAGTTTCGAGCAGTACTTC.

This clone was observed once. This sequence joins TRBV10-2 and TRBJ2-7; D remains ambiguous. The CDR3 consists of 11 residues. The germline V gene encodes CDR1 WSHSY and CDR2 SAAADI. V gave up 5 bases and J gave up 3 bases, with 5 bases separating them. DNA of the CDR3: TGCGCCAGCAGTCTAGTCTACGAGCAGTACTTC. This codes for CASSLVYEQYF.

This chain joins TRBV25-1 and TRBJ2-6; 7 nucleotides align to TRBD1. Germline V gene sequence: CDR1 MGHDK, CDR2 SYGVNS. This CDR3 is 15 amino acids long. V shed 6 bases and J 5 bases; nucleotides not matched to a gene: 7. The CDR3 sequence: CASRGRQGWANVLTF. CDR3 sequence (DNA): TGTGCCAGCAGGGGGCGACAGGGCTGGGCCAACGTCCTGACTTTC.

The chain joins TRBV9 to TRBJ2-5, with D possibly matching TRBD1 (6 bases). CDR1 and CDR2 (germline): SGDLS, YYNGEE. This CDR3 spans 14 amino acids. V lost 3 bases and J 3 bases, leaving 12 bases between the germline ends. In DNA, the CDR3 is TGTGCCAGCAGCGAGGACAGCAGGGAAGAGACCCAGTACTTC. Its translation is CASSEDSREETQYF. Full variable domain (rest looked up from reference TRBV9 and TRBJ2-5): DSGVTQTPKHLITATGQRVTLRCSPRSGDLSVYWYQQSLDQGLQFLIQYYNGEERAKGNILERFSAQQFPDLHSELNLSSLELGDSALYFCASSEDSREETQYFGPGTRLLVL.

The genes are TRBV28 and TRBJ1-2; D ambiguous. The V end was cut by 1 base, the J end by 1 base, with 7 bases between. Germline CDR1 and CDR2: MDHEN and SYDVKM. CDR3 size: 14 residues. CDR3 region: CASSLSLVNYGYTF. DNA for the CDR3: TGTGCCAGCAGTTTATCCCTCGTTAACTATGGCTACACCTTC.

This chain links TRBV13 with TRBJ1-1; D is undetermined. The germline V and J ends were trimmed by 5 bases and 2 bases, with 3 bases remaining between them. Germline V gene sequence: CDR1 PRHDT, CDR2 FYEKMQ (reference sequence). CDR3 length equals 11 residues. The CDR3 coding sequence is TGTGCCAGCAGCCTTAACACTGAAGCTTTCTTT. This encodes CASSLNTEAFF. The whole variable domain, filled in from reference TRBV13 and TRBJ1-1, reads AAGVIQSPRHLIKEKRETATLKCYPIPRHDTVYWYQQGPGQDPQFLISFYEKMQSDKGSIPDRFSAQQFSDYHSELNMSSLELGDSALYFCASSLNTEAFFGQGTRLTVV.

This clone was picked up one time. The V call is TRBV7-2, the J call TRBJ2-7; maybe TRBD2 (6 bases). Germline lookup yields CDR1 SGHTA and CDR2 FQGNSA. Trimming left V 5 bases short and J 5 bases short, with 16 bases between. This CDR3 contains 14 residues. CDR3 coding DNA: TGTGCCAGCAGCCCGCCGACTAGTAGGGACGAGCAGTACTTC. Translated: CASSPPTSRDEQYF.

This clone was recorded only once. This rearrangement joins TRBV5-1 to TRBJ1-1, with a possible D match to TRBD1 (6 bases). Looked up from germline, CDR1 is SGHRS and CDR2 is YFSETQ. V lost 0 bases to trimming and J lost 4 bases, with 16 bases between them. CDR3 length: 16 amino acids. CDR3 region: CASSLAWGGGVTEAFF. As DNA, the CDR3 is TGCGCCAGCAGCTTGGCGTGGGGGGGCGGTGTCACTGAAGCTTTCTTT.

The chain employs TRBV29-1 and TRBJ2-3; D unresolved. The CDR3 covers 14 residues. The germline CDR1 and CDR2 sequences are SQVTM and ANQGSEA. V was pared by 3 bases and J by 6 bases, with 16 bases between. The CDR3 sequence is CSVEGKRTSDTQYF. In DNA form, the CDR3 reads TGCAGCGTTGAGGGCAAAAGAACTTCCGATACGCAGTATTTT.

The chain combines TRBV27 with TRBJ2-3; D possibly corresponds to TRBD1 (6 bases). Germline loops: CDR1 MNHEY, CDR2 SMNVEV (reference sequence). This CDR3 is built from 18 residues. V gave up 4 bases and J gave up 3 bases, with 23 bases separating them. The CDR3 reads CASSSLHRGTAPTDTQYF. The CDR3 DNA follows: TGTGCCAGCAGTTCTCTCCATAGGGGGACGGCCCCAACAGATACGCAGTATTTT.

This clone was seen a handful of times. V gene TRBV30 combines with J gene TRBJ1-2; 7 nucleotides match TRBD1. The CDR3 is 12 amino acids. Looked up from germline, CDR1 is GTSNPN and CDR2 is SVGIG (reference sequence). The V and J ends lost 2 bases and 8 bases, in that order; junction bases with no gene match: 5. CDR3 DNA: TGTGCCTGGAGTATAGGGGGCAGCGGCTACACCTTC. Translation: CAWSIGGSGYTF.

Worth noting for this clone: Distinct nucleotide sequences in the sample also encode this CDR3. This chain links TRBV20-1 with TRBJ2-7, with D unresolved. Germline V lookup: CDR1 DFQATT, CDR2 SNEGSKA (reference sequence). The CDR3 runs 11 residues. With 3 bases removed from V and 4 bases from J, the gap between germline ends came to 7 bases. The CDR3 coding sequence is TGCAGTGCTAGCCGAGAGTACGAGCAGTACTTC. It translates to CSASREYEQYF.

The CDR3 DNA reads as TGTGCCAGCAGTTTAGGAGCGGGGTCCTACGAGCAGTACTTC. Translating gives CASSLGAGSYEQYF. The genes are TRBV28 and TRBJ2-7; the match to TRBD2 covers 7 bases. V shed 2 bases and J 1 base; nucleotides not matched to a gene: 2. There are 14 residues in the CDR3. Germline values: CDR1 MDHEN, CDR2 SYDVKM. The full variable domain, completed using reference TRBV28 and TRBJ2-7, is DVKVTQSSRYLVKRTGEKVFLECVQDMDHENMFWYRQDPGLGLRLIYFSYDVKMKEKGDIPEGYSVSREKKERFSLILESASTNQTSMYLCASSLGAGSYEQYFGPGTRLTVT.

The J gene is TRBJ2-3, the V gene TRBV7-9; D is ambiguous. Germline V gene lookup returns CDR1 SEHNR and CDR2 FQNEAQ (reference sequence). The CDR3 sequence is 13 residues long. Trimming took 0 bases from V and 3 from J, leaving 4 bases between them. CDR3 sequence: CASSLAQTDTQYF. The CDR3 DNA sequence: TGTGCCAGCAGCTTAGCCCAGACAGATACGCAGTATTTT.

This chain uses TRBV18 with TRBJ1-1, with 9 bases aligning to TRBD1. V gave up 3 bases and J gave up 3 bases; unmatched junction bases: 5. Germline CDR1 reads KGHSH; CDR2 reads LQKENI. This CDR3 has 15 amino acids. In DNA, the CDR3 is TGTGCCAGCTCACCCTACAGGGGGCGGGACACTGAAGCTTTCTTT. It translates to CASSPYRGRDTEAFF.